This is a list of T cell receptor beta chains from one sample in a study of blood T cell repertoires in COVID-19. The table came from immunoSEQ multiplex PCR; TCRdb's copy has only in-frame clones and leaves some out. The profile covers 150,000 to 200,000 clones, with 80% to 90% appearing a single time and roughly 11% taken by the ten largest. Material for sequencing was peripheral blood. The receptors come from a human donor with active or convalescent COVID-19. The donor label of this sample is uncertain. The CDR3 runs from the conserved cysteine through the conserved F or W. The order of the fields is CDR3 DNA, CDR3 protein, clone size, V gene, D gene, J gene. D genes are given only for firm matches. The size of a clone is reported for some rows only, either as once, few or many, or as a class for expanded clones.

CDR3nt: TGTGCCAGCAGCCAGCTCCAGGGGGCGCAGAGGAGGTATGGCTACACCTTC
CDR3aa: CASSQLQGAQRRYGYTF
abundance: -
v_gene: TRBV5-6
d_gene: TRBD1
j_gene: TRBJ1-2

CDR3nt: TGTGCCAGCAGCAAAATAGAGCGGGAGGGGAACGAGCAGTACTTC
CDR3aa: CASSKIEREGNEQYF
abundance: -
v_gene: TRBV21-1
d_gene: -
j_gene: TRBJ2-7

CDR3nt: TGTGCCAGTAGTATAGGCCGGGGAGGGATCCCAGATACGCAGTATTTT
CDR3aa: CASSIGRGGIPDTQYF
abundance: -
v_gene: TRBV19
d_gene: TRBD2
j_gene: TRBJ2-3

CDR3nt: TGTGCCAGCAGCTTAATGGGACAGGGGTTTAGTCAGCCCCAGCATTTT
CDR3aa: CASSLMGQGFSQPQHF
abundance: -
v_gene: TRBV7-2
d_gene: TRBD1
j_gene: TRBJ1-5

CDR3nt: TGTGCCAGCAGTTTAGGACACTCCTATGGCTACACCTTC
CDR3aa: CASSLGHSYGYTF
abundance: once
v_gene: TRBV12-3/TRBV12-4
d_gene: -
j_gene: TRBJ1-2

CDR3nt: TGCGCCAGCAGCTTGAAAGGGGAGGGCAGCGGGGAGCTGTTTTTT
CDR3aa: CASSLKGEGSGELFF
abundance: -
v_gene: TRBV5-1
d_gene: TRBD2
j_gene: TRBJ2-2

CDR3nt: TGTGCCAGCAGCTTCCCTAGCGGGGGCACAGATACGCAGTATTTT
CDR3aa: CASSFPSGGTDTQYF
abundance: -
v_gene: TRBV7-6
d_gene: TRBD2
j_gene: TRBJ2-3

CDR3nt: TGTGCCAGCAGCCTGACAGGGGATAATTCACCCCTCCACTTT
CDR3aa: CASSLTGDNSPLHF
abundance: -
v_gene: TRBV3-1/TRBV3-2
d_gene: TRBD1
j_gene: TRBJ1-6

CDR3nt: TGTGCCAGCAGCCATACAGACAGGGAAGGTGATACGCAGTATTTT
CDR3aa: CASSHTDREGDTQYF
abundance: -
v_gene: TRBV4-2
d_gene: TRBD1
j_gene: TRBJ2-3

CDR3nt: TGTGCCAGCACCCCTCCCCCCCCGGGGTCGGGTGGCTACACCTTC
CDR3aa: CASTPPPPGSGGYTF
abundance: -
v_gene: TRBV28
d_gene: -
j_gene: TRBJ1-2

CDR3nt: TGTGCCAGCAGCCCCCAGGACAGGGAGGGGTCACCCCTCCACTTT
CDR3aa: CASSPQDREGSPLHF
abundance: -
v_gene: TRBV9
d_gene: TRBD1
j_gene: TRBJ1-6

CDR3nt: TGTGCCAGCAGCTTATATGGCCCCAGCTCCTACAATGAGCAGTTCTTC
CDR3aa: CASSLYGPSSYNEQFF
abundance: few
v_gene: TRBV7-3
d_gene: -
j_gene: TRBJ2-1

CDR3nt: TGTGCCAGCAGCGAGCGGCCCGGGGAGCTGTTTTTT
CDR3aa: CASSERPGELFF
abundance: -
v_gene: TRBV6-5
d_gene: -
j_gene: TRBJ2-2

CDR3nt: TGTGCCAGCAGCGCAACACTAGGCTCCCAAGAGACCCAGTACTTC
CDR3aa: CASSATLGSQETQYF
abundance: -
v_gene: TRBV5-6
d_gene: -
j_gene: TRBJ2-5

CDR3nt: TGTGCCAGCAGCTTTCAGTTTCGTAATTCACCCCTCCACTTT
CDR3aa: CASSFQFRNSPLHF
abundance: -
v_gene: TRBV7-2
d_gene: -
j_gene: TRBJ1-6

CDR3nt: TGCAGCGCATTCCCACCCGGACAGGGGGCAGGCAATGAGCAGTTCTTC
CDR3aa: CSAFPPGQGAGNEQFF
abundance: -
v_gene: TRBV29-1
d_gene: TRBD1
j_gene: TRBJ2-1

CDR3nt: TGTGCCAGCAGGGGGACAGGGGTAGGAAATCAGCCCCAGCATTTT
CDR3aa: CASRGTGVGNQPQHF
abundance: -
v_gene: TRBV28
d_gene: TRBD1
j_gene: TRBJ1-5

CDR3nt: TGTGCCAGCAGTTTGAGGCCCCTGAGCTCCTATAATTCACCCCTCCACTTT
CDR3aa: CASSLRPLSSYNSPLHF
abundance: -
v_gene: TRBV27
d_gene: -
j_gene: TRBJ1-6

CDR3nt: TGTGCCAGCAGTCAGGGGACAGGCCACTATGGCTACACCTTC
CDR3aa: CASSQGTGHYGYTF
abundance: once
v_gene: TRBV28
d_gene: TRBD1
j_gene: TRBJ1-2

CDR3nt: TGTGCCAGCAGCGCACGGGCCCCAGGGGGTGAGACCCAGTACTTC
CDR3aa: CASSARAPGGETQYF
abundance: -
v_gene: TRBV11-2
d_gene: TRBD1
j_gene: TRBJ2-5

CDR3nt: TGTGCCAGCTCACTAGGACAGAACTATGGCTACACCTTC
CDR3aa: CASSLGQNYGYTF
abundance: -
v_gene: TRBV18
d_gene: -
j_gene: TRBJ1-2

CDR3nt: TGTGCCAGCAGCCCAGGACTTGAGAATGAGCAGTTCTTC
CDR3aa: CASSPGLENEQFF
abundance: -
v_gene: TRBV7-9
d_gene: -
j_gene: TRBJ2-1

CDR3nt: TGCGCCAGCAGCCAAGATGGGGCTAAGGCTTTCTTT
CDR3aa: CASSQDGAKAFF
abundance: -
v_gene: TRBV4-3
d_gene: -
j_gene: TRBJ1-1

CDR3nt: TGTGCCAGCAGCGTATCACGGAGCACAGATACGCAGTATTTT
CDR3aa: CASSVSRSTDTQYF
abundance: once
v_gene: TRBV9
d_gene: -
j_gene: TRBJ2-3

CDR3nt: TGTGCCAGCAGCTTACCGGGAGGCTTGGGTTCGGTCGGCTACACCTTC
CDR3aa: CASSLPGGLGSVGYTF
abundance: few
v_gene: TRBV7-9
d_gene: -
j_gene: TRBJ1-2

CDR3nt: TGTGCCAGCAGTTTTGATAGCGCAGATACGCAGTATTTT
CDR3aa: CASSFDSADTQYF
abundance: once
v_gene: TRBV12-3/TRBV12-4
d_gene: -
j_gene: TRBJ2-3

CDR3nt: TGTGCCAGCAGTTACGGGAGGGTACTTCGCTCTGGAAACACCATATATTTT
CDR3aa: CASSYGRVLRSGNTIYF
abundance: -
v_gene: TRBV6-2/TRBV6-3
d_gene: -
j_gene: TRBJ1-3

CDR3nt: TGTGCCAGTAGTGATCAGGGCGGCTACGAGACCCAGTACTTC
CDR3aa: CASSDQGGYETQYF
abundance: -
v_gene: TRBV19
d_gene: -
j_gene: TRBJ2-5

CDR3nt: TGTGCCAGTAGTATGGCAGGCCTCACGGGGAATGAGCAGTTCTTC
CDR3aa: CASSMAGLTGNEQFF
abundance: -
v_gene: TRBV19
d_gene: -
j_gene: TRBJ2-1

CDR3nt: TGTGCCAGCAGTTCAAGAGTCCTCCGGGACAGATACAATCAGCCCCAGCATTTT
CDR3aa: CASSSRVLRDRYNQPQHF
abundance: once
v_gene: TRBV28
d_gene: TRBD1
j_gene: TRBJ1-5

CDR3nt: TGTGCCAGCAGCTCCGGACTAGCGGGGGGGGCCTACGAGCAGTACTTC
CDR3aa: CASSSGLAGGAYEQYF
abundance: -
v_gene: TRBV5-4
d_gene: TRBD2
j_gene: TRBJ2-7

CDR3nt: TGCGCCAGCAGCCCCATAGGTCGCGGGGGGACTAATGAAAAACTGTTTTTT
CDR3aa: CASSPIGRGGTNEKLFF
abundance: -
v_gene: TRBV4-3
d_gene: -
j_gene: TRBJ1-4

CDR3nt: TGTGCCAGCAGCTTCCGACGGACTTTGAACACTGAAGCTTTCTTT
CDR3aa: CASSFRRTLNTEAFF
abundance: -
v_gene: TRBV13
d_gene: -
j_gene: TRBJ1-1

CDR3nt: TGTGCCAGCTCAGACGGGATGGGACTAGTAGGAGATACGCAGTATTTT
CDR3aa: CASSDGMGLVGDTQYF
abundance: -
v_gene: TRBV18
d_gene: TRBD2
j_gene: TRBJ2-3

CDR3nt: TGTGCCAGCTCACCACAAACAGGGACCGGGGAGCTGTTTTTT
CDR3aa: CASSPQTGTGELFF
abundance: -
v_gene: TRBV18
d_gene: -
j_gene: TRBJ2-2

CDR3nt: TGCGCCAGCAGCCAAGTCCAGGGGCAGCATTACGAGCAGTACTTC
CDR3aa: CASSQVQGQHYEQYF
abundance: -
v_gene: TRBV4-3
d_gene: -
j_gene: TRBJ2-7

CDR3nt: TGCGCCAGCAGTGACGGGGGGAACGCTTTCTTT
CDR3aa: CASSDGGNAFF
abundance: -
v_gene: TRBV10-1
d_gene: -
j_gene: TRBJ1-1

CDR3nt: TGTGCCAGCAGCCCAACCGGGACAGGGGAGATTAGCAATCAGCCCCAGCATTTT
CDR3aa: CASSPTGTGEISNQPQHF
abundance: -
v_gene: TRBV7-6
d_gene: TRBD1
j_gene: TRBJ1-5

CDR3nt: TGTGCCAGCAGTTTAGGGGGGACAGGGTTCTACGAGCAGTACTTC
CDR3aa: CASSLGGTGFYEQYF
abundance: -
v_gene: TRBV27
d_gene: TRBD1
j_gene: TRBJ2-7

CDR3nt: TGTGCCAGCAGCGAGGACAGTGAAGCTTTCTTT
CDR3aa: CASSEDSEAFF
abundance: -
v_gene: TRBV5-5
d_gene: -
j_gene: TRBJ1-1

CDR3nt: TGTGCCAGCAGTTTACGGGGTTCCGGGGAGCTGTTTTTT
CDR3aa: CASSLRGSGELFF
abundance: -
v_gene: TRBV12-3/TRBV12-4
d_gene: -
j_gene: TRBJ2-2

CDR3nt: TGCAGCGTCGACGCTTCCGGACAGGGCCTTCAAGAGACCCAGTACTTC
CDR3aa: CSVDASGQGLQETQYF
abundance: -
v_gene: TRBV29-1
d_gene: TRBD1
j_gene: TRBJ2-5

CDR3nt: TGTGCCACCAGTGAAGGACTAGCGGGAGGGCTAACCGGGGAGCTGTTTTTT
CDR3aa: CATSEGLAGGLTGELFF
abundance: -
v_gene: TRBV24-1
d_gene: TRBD2
j_gene: TRBJ2-2

CDR3nt: TGTGCCAGCAGAACCGGGACAGCGACTATGAACACTGAAGCTTTCTTT
CDR3aa: CASRTGTATMNTEAFF
abundance: -
v_gene: TRBV7-2
d_gene: TRBD1
j_gene: TRBJ1-1

CDR3nt: TGTGCCAGCAGCTTAGACGCGGGCGGGATGGGGAATACGCAGTATTTT
CDR3aa: CASSLDAGGMGNTQYF
abundance: -
v_gene: TRBV11-2
d_gene: -
j_gene: TRBJ2-3

CDR3nt: TGTGCCAGCAGCCCCGGGGGGATCGGGACGACCTCCTACGAGCAGTACTTC
CDR3aa: CASSPGGIGTTSYEQYF
abundance: -
v_gene: TRBV3-1/TRBV3-2
d_gene: TRBD2
j_gene: TRBJ2-7

CDR3nt: TGTGCCAGCAGCCCCCGGGGTATGAGTGAGCAGTTCTTC
CDR3aa: CASSPRGMSEQFF
abundance: -
v_gene: TRBV9
d_gene: -
j_gene: TRBJ2-1

CDR3nt: TGTGCCAGCAGTGATGGGGGGGCGAATGGCTACACCTTC
CDR3aa: CASSDGGANGYTF
abundance: -
v_gene: TRBV25-1
d_gene: -
j_gene: TRBJ1-2

CDR3nt: TGTGCCATCAACAGGGGGCCGGGCAGAGAAGAGACCCAGTACTTC
CDR3aa: CAINRGPGREETQYF
abundance: -
v_gene: TRBV10-3
d_gene: TRBD1
j_gene: TRBJ2-5

CDR3nt: TGTGCCAGCAGTTACTCGATCACCGGGACTAACACCGGGGAGCTGTTTTTT
CDR3aa: CASSYSITGTNTGELFF
abundance: -
v_gene: TRBV6-2/TRBV6-3
d_gene: -
j_gene: TRBJ2-2

CDR3nt: TGCACCAGCAGCCGGGGGGACAGGGGACTAGCGGGAACCACAGATACGCAGTATTTT
CDR3aa: CTSSRGDRGLAGTTDTQYF
abundance: once
v_gene: TRBV1
d_gene: -
j_gene: TRBJ2-3

CDR3nt: TGTGCCACCAGCAGGACCACAGGGGTAGCCTACGAGCAGTACTTC
CDR3aa: CATSRTTGVAYEQYF
abundance: -
v_gene: TRBV15
d_gene: TRBD1
j_gene: TRBJ2-7

CDR3nt: TGCGCCAGCAGCCAAGATGCGGTAGCGGGCTACAATGAGCAGTTCTTC
CDR3aa: CASSQDAVAGYNEQFF
abundance: once
v_gene: TRBV4-3
d_gene: TRBD2
j_gene: TRBJ2-1